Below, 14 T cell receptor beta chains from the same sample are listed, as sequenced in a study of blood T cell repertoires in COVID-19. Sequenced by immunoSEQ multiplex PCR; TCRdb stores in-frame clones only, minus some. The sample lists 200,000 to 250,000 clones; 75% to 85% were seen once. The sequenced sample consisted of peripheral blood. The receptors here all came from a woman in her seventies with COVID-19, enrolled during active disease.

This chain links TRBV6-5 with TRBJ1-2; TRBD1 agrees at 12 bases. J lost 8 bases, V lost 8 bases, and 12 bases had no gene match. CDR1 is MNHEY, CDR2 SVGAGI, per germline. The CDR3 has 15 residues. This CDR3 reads CASERPGQGAQGYTF. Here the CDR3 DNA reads TGTGCCAGCGAAAGACCGGGACAGGGGGCGCAGGGCTACACCTTC.

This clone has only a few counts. In DNA form, the CDR3 reads TGTGCCAGCAGCTTTTTAGGGGGCTCCTACGAGCAGTACTTC. Translating it yields CASSFLGGSYEQYF. This chain links TRBV5-4 with TRBJ2-7; the D gene is possibly TRBD1 (6 bases). V was trimmed by 2 bases and J by 0 bases, leaving 9 bases between them. Germline CDR1 reads SGHNT; CDR2 reads YYREEE (reference sequence). The length of the CDR3 is 14 residues.

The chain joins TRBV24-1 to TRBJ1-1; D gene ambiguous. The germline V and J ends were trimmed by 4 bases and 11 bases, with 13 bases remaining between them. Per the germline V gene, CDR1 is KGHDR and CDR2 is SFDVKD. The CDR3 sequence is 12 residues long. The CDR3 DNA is TGTGCCACCAGTGACCGAGGACTGAGGGCTTTCTTT. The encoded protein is CATSDRGLRAFF.

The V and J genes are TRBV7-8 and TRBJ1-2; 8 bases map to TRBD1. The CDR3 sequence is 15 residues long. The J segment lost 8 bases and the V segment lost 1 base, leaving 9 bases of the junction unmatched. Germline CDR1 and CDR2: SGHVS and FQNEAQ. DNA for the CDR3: TGTGCCAGCAGCTTAGTTGGGACAGGACTAGGAGGCTACACCTTC. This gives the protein CASSLVGTGLGGYTF.

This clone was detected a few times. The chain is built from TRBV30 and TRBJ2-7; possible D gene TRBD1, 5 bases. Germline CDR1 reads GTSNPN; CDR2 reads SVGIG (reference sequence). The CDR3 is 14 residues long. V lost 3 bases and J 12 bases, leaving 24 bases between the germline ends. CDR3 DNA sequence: TGTGCCTGGAGCTCGCTCACCGTCGACAGTAACCGGTACTTC. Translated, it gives CAWSSLTVDSNRYF.

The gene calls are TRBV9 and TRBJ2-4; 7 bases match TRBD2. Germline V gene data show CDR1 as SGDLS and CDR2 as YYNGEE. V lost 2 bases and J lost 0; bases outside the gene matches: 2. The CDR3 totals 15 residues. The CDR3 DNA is TGTGCCAGCAGCGTTGGGGGGGTAGCCAAAAACATTCAGTACTTC. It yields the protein CASSVGGVAKNIQYF.

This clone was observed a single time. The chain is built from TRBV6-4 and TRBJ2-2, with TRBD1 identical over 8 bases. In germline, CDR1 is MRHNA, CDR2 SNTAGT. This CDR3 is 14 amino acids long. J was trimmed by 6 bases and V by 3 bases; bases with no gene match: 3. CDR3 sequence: CASSEGQGPGELFF. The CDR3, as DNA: TGTGCCAGCAGTGAAGGACAGGGTCCCGGGGAGCTGTTTTTT.

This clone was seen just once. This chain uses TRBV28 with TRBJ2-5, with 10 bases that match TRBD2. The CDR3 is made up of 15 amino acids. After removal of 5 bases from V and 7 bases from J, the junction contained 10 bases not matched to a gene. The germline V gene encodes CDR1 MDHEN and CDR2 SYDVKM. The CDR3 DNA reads TGTGCCAGCAGTAGGAGCGGGAGGGCCGAAGGGACCCAGTACTTC. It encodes CASSRSGRAEGTQYF.

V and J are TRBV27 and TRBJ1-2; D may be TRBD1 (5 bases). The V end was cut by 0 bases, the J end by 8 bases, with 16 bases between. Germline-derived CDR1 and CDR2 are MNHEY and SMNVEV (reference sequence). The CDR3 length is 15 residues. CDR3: CASSLSFSRGHGYTF. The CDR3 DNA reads TGTGCCAGCAGTTTATCTTTCTCCAGAGGACACGGCTACACCTTC.

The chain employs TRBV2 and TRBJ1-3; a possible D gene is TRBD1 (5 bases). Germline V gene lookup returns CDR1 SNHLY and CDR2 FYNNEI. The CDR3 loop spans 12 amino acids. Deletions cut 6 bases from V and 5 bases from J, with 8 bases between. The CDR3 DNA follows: TGTGCCAGCAGAGGGACTCGAAACACCATATATTTT. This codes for CASRGTRNTIYF.

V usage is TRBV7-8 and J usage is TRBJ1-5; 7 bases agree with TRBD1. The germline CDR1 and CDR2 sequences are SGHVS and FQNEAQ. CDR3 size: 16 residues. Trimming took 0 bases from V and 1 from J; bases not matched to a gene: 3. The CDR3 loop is CASSLAWGQSNQPQHF. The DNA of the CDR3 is TGTGCCAGCAGCTTAGCGTGGGGACAGAGCAATCAGCCCCAGCATTTT.

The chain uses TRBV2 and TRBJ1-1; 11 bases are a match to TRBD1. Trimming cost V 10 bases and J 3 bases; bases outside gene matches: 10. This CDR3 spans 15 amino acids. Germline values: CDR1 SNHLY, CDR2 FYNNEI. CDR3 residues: CATRRTGGADTEAFF. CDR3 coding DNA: TGTGCCACCCGGCGGACAGGGGGCGCGGACACTGAAGCTTTCTTT.

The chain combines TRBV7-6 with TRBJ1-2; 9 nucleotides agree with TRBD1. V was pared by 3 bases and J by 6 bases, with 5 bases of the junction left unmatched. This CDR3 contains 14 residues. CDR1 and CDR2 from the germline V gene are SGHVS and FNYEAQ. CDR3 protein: CASSFTGGSDGYTF. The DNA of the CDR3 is TGTGCCAGCAGCTTTACAGGGGGCTCGGATGGCTACACCTTC.

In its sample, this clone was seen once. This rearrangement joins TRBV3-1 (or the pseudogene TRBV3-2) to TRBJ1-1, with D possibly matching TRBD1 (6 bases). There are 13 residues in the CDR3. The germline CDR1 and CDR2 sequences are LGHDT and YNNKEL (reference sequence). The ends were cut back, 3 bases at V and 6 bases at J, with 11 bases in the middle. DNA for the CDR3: TGTGCCAGCAGCCAGGGGGCGGACTCTGAAGCTTTCTTT. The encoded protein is CASSQGADSEAFF.